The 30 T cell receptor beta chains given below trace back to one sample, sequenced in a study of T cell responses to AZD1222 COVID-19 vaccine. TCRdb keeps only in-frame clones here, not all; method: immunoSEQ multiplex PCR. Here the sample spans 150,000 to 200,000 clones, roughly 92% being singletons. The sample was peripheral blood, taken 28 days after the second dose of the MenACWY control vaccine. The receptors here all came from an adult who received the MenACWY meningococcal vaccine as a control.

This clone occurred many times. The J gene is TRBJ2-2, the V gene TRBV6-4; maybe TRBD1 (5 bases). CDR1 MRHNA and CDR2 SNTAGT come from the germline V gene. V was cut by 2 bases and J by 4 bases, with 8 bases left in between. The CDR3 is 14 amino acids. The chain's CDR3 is CASSDGDSTGELFF. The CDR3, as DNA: TGTGCCAGCAGTGACGGAGACAGCACCGGGGAGCTGTTTTTT.

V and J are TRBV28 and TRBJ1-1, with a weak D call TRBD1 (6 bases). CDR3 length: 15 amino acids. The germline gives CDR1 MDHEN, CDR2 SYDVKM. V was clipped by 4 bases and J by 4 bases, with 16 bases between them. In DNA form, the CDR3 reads TGTGCCAGCAGTTCGTCCTCAGGGGTAGGCACTGAAGCTTTCTTT. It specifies CASSSSSGVGTEAFF.

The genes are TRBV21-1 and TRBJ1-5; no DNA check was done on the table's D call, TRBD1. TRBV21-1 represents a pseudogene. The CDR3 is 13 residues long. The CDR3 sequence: CAGQGGGNQPQHF. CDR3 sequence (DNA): TGTGCCGGCCAGGGGGGCGGCAATCAGCCCCAGCATTTT.

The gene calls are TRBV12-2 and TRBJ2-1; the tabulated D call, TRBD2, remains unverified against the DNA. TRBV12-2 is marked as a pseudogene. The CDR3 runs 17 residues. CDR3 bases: TGTGCAAGTCGCTTAGTGACTAGCGGGTTCTCCTACAATGAGCAGTTCTTC. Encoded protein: CASRLVTSGFSYNEQFF.

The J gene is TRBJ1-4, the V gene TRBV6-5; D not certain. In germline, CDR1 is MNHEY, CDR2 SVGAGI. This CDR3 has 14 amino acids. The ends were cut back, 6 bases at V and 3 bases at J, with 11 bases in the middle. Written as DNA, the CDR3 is TGTGCCAGCAGGGACCGAGGAGCTAATGAAAAACTGTTTTTT. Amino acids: CASRDRGANEKLFF.

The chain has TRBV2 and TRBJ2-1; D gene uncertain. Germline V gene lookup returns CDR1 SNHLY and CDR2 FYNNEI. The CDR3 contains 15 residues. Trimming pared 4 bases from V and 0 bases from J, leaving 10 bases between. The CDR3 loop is CASSGKRNSYNEQFF. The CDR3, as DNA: TGTGCCAGCAGTGGGAAGCGCAACTCCTACAATGAGCAGTTCTTC. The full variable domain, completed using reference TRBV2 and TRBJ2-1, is EPEVTQTPSHQVTQMGQEVILRCVPISNHLYFYWYRQILGQKVEFLVSFYNNEISEKSEIFDDQFSVERPDGSNFTLKIRSTKLEDSAMYFCASSGKRNSYNEQFFGPGTRLTVL.

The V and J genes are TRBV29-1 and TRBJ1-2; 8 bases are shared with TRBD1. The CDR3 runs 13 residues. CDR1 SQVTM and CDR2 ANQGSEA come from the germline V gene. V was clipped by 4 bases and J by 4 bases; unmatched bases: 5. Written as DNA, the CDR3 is TGCAGCGTTGGGGACAGGCAGTCCTATGGCTACACCTTC. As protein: CSVGDRQSYGYTF.

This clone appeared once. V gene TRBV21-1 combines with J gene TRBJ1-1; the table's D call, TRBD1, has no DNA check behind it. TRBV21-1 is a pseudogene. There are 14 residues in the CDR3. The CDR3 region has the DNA TGTGCCAGCAGCAATTGGCAGGGGGTGACTGAAGCTTTCTTT. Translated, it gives CASSNWQGVTEAFF.

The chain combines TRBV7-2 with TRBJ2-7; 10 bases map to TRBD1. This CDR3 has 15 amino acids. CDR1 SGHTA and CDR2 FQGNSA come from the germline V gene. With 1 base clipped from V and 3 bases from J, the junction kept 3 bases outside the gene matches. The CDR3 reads CASSLVGDRGYEQYF. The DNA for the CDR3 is TGTGCCAGCAGCTTAGTCGGGGACAGGGGCTACGAGCAGTACTTC.

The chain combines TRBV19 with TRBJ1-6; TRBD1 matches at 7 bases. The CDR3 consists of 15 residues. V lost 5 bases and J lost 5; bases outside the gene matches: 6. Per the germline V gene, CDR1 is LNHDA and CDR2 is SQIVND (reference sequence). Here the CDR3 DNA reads TGTGCCAGTAGTGCTTCTGGGACAGATAATTCACCCCTCCACTTT. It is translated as CASSASGTDNSPLHF.

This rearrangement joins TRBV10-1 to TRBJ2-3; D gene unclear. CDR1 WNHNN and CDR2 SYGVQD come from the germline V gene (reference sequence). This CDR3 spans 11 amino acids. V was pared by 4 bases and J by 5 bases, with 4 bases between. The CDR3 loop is CASSVEDTQYF. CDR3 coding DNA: TGCGCCAGCAGTGTAGAAGATACGCAGTATTTT.

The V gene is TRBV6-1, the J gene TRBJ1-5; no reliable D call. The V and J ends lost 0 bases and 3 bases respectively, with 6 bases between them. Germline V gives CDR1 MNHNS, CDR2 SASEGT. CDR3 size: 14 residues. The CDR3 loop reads CASSEAGPNQPQHF. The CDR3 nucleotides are TGTGCCAGCAGTGAAGCAGGGCCCAATCAGCCCCAGCATTTT.

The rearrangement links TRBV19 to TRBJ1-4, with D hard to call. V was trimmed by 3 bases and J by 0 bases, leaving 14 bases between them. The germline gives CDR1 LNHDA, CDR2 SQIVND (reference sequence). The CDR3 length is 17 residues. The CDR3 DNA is TGTGCCAGTAGTATGAGAGTTCTCTCGTCAACTAATGAAAAACTGTTTTTT. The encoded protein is CASSMRVLSSTNEKLFF.

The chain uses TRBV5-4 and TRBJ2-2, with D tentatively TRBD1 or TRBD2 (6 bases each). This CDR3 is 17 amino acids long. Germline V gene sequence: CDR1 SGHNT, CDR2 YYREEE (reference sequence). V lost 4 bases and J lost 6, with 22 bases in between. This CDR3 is CASSLESIGGGSGELFF. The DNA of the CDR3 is TGTGCCAGCAGCCTGGAAAGTATCGGGGGCGGCTCCGGGGAGCTGTTTTTT.

CDR3 loop: CASSPPVAGAEETQYF. The DNA of the CDR3 is TGTGCCAGCTCACCACCTGTAGCGGGAGCCGAAGAGACCCAGTACTTC. The chain is built from TRBV18 and TRBJ2-5, with 9 positions matching TRBD2. The CDR3 runs to 16 residues. The germline gives CDR1 KGHSH, CDR2 LQKENI. After removal of 0 bases from V and 3 bases from J, the junction contained 5 bases not matched to a gene.

CDR3 sequence (DNA): TGTGCCAGCAGTTGGGGATGGAGGCCGTCCCTTAACTATGGCTACACCTTC. It translates to CASSWGWRPSLNYGYTF. The rearrangement links TRBV7-9 to TRBJ1-2; D uncertain. Between the trimmed V and J ends, which lost 6 bases and 1 base, there was a span of 21 bases. The germline V gene encodes CDR1 SEHNR and CDR2 FQNEAQ (reference sequence). This CDR3 spans 17 amino acids.

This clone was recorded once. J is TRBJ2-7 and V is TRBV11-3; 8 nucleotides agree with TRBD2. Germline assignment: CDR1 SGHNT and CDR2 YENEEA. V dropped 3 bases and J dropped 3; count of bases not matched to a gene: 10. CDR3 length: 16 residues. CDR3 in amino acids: CASSFSGIGLNYEQYF. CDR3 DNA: TGTGCCAGCAGCTTTAGCGGGATTGGCCTGAACTACGAGCAGTACTTC.

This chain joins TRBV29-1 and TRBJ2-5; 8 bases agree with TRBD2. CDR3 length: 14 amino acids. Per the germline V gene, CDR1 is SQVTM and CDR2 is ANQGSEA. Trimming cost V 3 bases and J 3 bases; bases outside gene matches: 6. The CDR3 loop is CSVDKAGAEETQYF. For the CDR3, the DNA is TGCAGCGTTGACAAAGCGGGAGCAGAAGAGACCCAGTACTTC.

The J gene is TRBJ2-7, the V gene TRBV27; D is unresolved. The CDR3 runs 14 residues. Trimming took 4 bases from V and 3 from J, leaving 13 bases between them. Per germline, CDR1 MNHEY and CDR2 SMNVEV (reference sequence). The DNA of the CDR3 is TGTGCCAGCAGTTGGCGGAGCCGCAACTACGAGCAGTACTTC. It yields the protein CASSWRSRNYEQYF.

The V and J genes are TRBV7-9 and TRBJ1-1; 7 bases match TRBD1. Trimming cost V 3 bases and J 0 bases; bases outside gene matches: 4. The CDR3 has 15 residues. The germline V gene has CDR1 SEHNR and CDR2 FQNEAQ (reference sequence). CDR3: CASSLRGQLNTEAFF. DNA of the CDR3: TGTGCCAGCAGCTTGCGGGGACAGCTGAACACTGAAGCTTTCTTT. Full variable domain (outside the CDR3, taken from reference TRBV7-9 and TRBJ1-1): DTGVSQNPRHKITKRGQNVTFRCDPISEHNRLYWYRQTLGQGPEFLTYFQNEAQLEKSRLLSDRFSAERPKGSFSTLEIQRTEQGDSAMYLCASSLRGQLNTEAFFGQGTRLTVV.

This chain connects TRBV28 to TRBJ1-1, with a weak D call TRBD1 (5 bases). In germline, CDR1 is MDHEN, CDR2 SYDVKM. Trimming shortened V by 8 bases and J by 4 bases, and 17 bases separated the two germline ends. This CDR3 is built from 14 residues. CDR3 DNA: TGTGCCAGCTCCCTGATCAGGAGGGGCACTGAAGCTTTCTTT. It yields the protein CASSLIRRGTEAFF.

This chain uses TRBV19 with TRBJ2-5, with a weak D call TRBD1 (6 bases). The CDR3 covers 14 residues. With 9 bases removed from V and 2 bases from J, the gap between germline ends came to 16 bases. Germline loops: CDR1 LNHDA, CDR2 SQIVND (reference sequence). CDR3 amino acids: CARTGPKLQETQYF. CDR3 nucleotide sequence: TGTGCCAGAACAGGGCCCAAACTTCAAGAGACCCAGTACTTC.

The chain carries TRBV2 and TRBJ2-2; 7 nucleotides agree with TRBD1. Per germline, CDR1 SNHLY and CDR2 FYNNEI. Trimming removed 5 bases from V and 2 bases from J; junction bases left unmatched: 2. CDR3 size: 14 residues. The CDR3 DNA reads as TGTGCCAGCAGTAGGGACAGTAACACCGGGGAGCTGTTTTTT. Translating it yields CASSRDSNTGELFF.

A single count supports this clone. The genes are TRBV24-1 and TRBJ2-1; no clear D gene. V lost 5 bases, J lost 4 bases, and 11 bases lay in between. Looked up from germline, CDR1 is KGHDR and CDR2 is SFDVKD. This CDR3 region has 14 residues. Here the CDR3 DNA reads TGTGCCACCAGTGTCCCCACAGATTACAATGAGCAGTTCTTC. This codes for CATSVPTDYNEQFF.

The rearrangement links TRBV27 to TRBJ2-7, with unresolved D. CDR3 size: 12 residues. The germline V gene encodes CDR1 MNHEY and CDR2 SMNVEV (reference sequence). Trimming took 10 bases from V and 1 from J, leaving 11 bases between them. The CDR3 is CATMGPSYEQYF. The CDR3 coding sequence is TGTGCCACCATGGGTCCGTCCTACGAGCAGTACTTC.

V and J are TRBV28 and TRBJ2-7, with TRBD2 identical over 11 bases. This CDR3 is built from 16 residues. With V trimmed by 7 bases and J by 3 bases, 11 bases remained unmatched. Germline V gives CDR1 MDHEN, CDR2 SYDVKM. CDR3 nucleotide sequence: TGTGCCAGCACCCCAATCGGGACTAGCGGAGGCTACGAGCAGTACTTC. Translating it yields CASTPIGTSGGYEQYF.

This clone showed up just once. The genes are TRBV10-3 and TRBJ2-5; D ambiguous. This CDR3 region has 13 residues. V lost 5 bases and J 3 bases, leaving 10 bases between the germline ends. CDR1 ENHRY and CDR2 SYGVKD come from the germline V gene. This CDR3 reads CAISPLAKETQYF. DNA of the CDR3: TGTGCCATCAGTCCCCTTGCCAAAGAGACCCAGTACTTC.

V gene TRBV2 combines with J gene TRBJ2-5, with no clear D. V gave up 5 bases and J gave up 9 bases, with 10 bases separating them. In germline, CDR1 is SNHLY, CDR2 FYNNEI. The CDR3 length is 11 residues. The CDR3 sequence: CASSPDHAQYF. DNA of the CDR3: TGTGCCAGCAGTCCCGACCATGCCCAGTACTTC.

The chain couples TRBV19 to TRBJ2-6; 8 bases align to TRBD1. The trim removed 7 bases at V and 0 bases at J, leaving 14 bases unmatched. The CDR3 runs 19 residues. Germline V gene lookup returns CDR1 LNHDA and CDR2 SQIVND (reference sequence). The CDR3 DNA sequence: TGTGCCAGTAAATCACAAGGACAGGGCCTACTCTCTGGGGCCAACGTCCTGACTTTC. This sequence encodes CASKSQGQGLLSGANVLTF.

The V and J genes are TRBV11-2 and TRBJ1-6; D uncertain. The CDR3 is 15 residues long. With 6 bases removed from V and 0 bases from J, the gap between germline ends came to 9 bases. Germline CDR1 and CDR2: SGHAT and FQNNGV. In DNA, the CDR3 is TGTGCCAGCAGGATCAGGAGCTCCTATAATTCACCCCTCCACTTT. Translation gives CASRIRSSYNSPLHF.